Following are 20 T cell receptor beta chains from one sample sequenced in a study of blood T cells in healthy people across ages. A second PCR of about 7 to 11 cycles used a sample-barcoded 5' primer and a J-beta primer mix. TCRdb independently ran MiXCR on the 5' RACE reads; one entry per CDR3 protein. Of some 1,800,000 distinct CDR3 sequences listed, about 39% are singletons. Source material: blood. These receptors came from a human donor in good health.

The chain has TRBV12-5 and TRBJ2-4; 9 nucleotides line up with TRBD1. After removal of 3 bases from V and 0 bases from J, the junction contained 6 bases not matched to a gene. This CDR3 is built from 17 residues. Per germline, CDR1 LGHNT and CDR2 FRNRAP. The CDR3 reads CASGLRQGVSAKNIQYF. DNA for the CDR3: TGTGCTAGTGGTTTAAGACAGGGGGTTTCAGCCAAAAACATTCAGTACTTC.

As to this clonotype: A much larger clone lies a single base off, so this may be a read error. The chain has TRBV20-1 and TRBJ1-2; D call uncertain. V was cut by 2 bases and J by 6 bases, with 19 bases left in between. Germline V CDR1 and CDR2: DFQATT, SNEGSKA (reference sequence). CDR3 size: 15 residues. DNA of the CDR3: TGCAGTGCTAGACTAAGAGATAGCTTCGGGAATGGCTACACCTTC. Protein: CSARLRDSFGNGYTF.

This clonotype was observed many times. The chain is built from TRBV6-5 and TRBJ2-7, with TRBD1 identical over 9 bases. This CDR3 contains 13 residues. CDR1 MNHEY and CDR2 SVGAGI come from the germline V gene. V was pared by 2 bases and J by 6 bases, with 2 bases of the junction left unmatched. CDR3 in DNA: TGTGCCAGCAGTTACGGGACAGGGCGCGAGCAGTACTTC. Protein sequence: CASSYGTGREQYF.

CDR3 nucleotide sequence: TGCAGTGCTAGAGGGGTAGGGACGGTCACTGAAGCTTTCTTT. The encoded protein is CSARGVGTVTEAFF. This chain connects TRBV20-1 to TRBJ1-1; D perhaps matches TRBD1 (5 bases). The CDR3 totals 14 residues. The V gene's germline CDR1 is DFQATT and CDR2 SNEGSKA (reference sequence). V was trimmed by 1 base and J by 4 bases, leaving 13 bases between them.

This clonotype was counted a few times. V usage is TRBV29-1 and J usage is TRBJ2-3; D possibly corresponds to TRBD1 (5 bases). This CDR3 region has 16 residues. Germline V gene sequence: CDR1 SQVTM, CDR2 ANQGSEA. V lost 1 base and J lost 0, with 14 bases in between. CDR3 protein: CSVEGVTGTSTDTQYF. The CDR3 nucleotides are TGCAGCGTTGAAGGGGTTACAGGTACTAGCACAGATACGCAGTATTTT.

This chain's CDR3 is CASSSQGGGQPQHF. CDR3 coding DNA: TGTGCCAGCAGTTCCCAGGGGGGAGGTCAGCCCCAGCATTTT. This rearrangement joins TRBV28 to TRBJ1-5; 7 nucleotides match TRBD1. CDR1 and CDR2 (germline): MDHEN, SYDVKM. Trimming at V came to 4 bases and at J to 6 bases, leaving 6 bases not matched to a gene. CDR3 length equals 14 residues.

The chain joins TRBV5-6 to TRBJ2-5, with 12 bases lining up with TRBD2. The J call may be incorrect, as the DNA end agrees better with TRBJ2-7. The CDR3 runs to 15 residues. Germline loops: CDR1 SGHDT, CDR2 YYEEEE. Here the CDR3 reads CASSVPSGGAYEQYF. The CDR3 coding sequence is TGTGCCAGCAGCGTCCCTAGCGGGGGGGCCTACGAGCAGTACTTC.

In this sample, this clonotype turned up a few times. This rearrangement joins TRBV6-2 or TRBV6-3 to TRBJ2-1, with TRBD2 as a possible D gene (5 bases). Trimming took off 2 bases at V and 8 bases at J, with 13 bases between the two ends. Germline CDR1 and CDR2: MNHEY and SVGEGT. This CDR3 is 14 amino acids long. The CDR3 is CASSYLADLDEQFF. Here the CDR3 DNA reads TGTGCCAGCAGTTACCTAGCAGACTTAGATGAGCAGTTCTTC.

About this clonotype itself: The conserved final phenylalanine or tryptophan is absent from the CDR3, which likely points to a read error. CDR3 DNA sequence: TGTGCCAGCAGCGCCGGGGGTCCGGTTCAGGGCGAGCAGTACTGC. Translating gives CASSAGGPVQGEQYC. This chain links TRBV5-5 with TRBJ2-7, with D possibly matching TRBD2 (6 bases). The germline V gene has CDR1 SGHKS and CDR2 YYEKEE (reference sequence). V was trimmed by 4 bases and J by 6 bases, leaving 20 bases between them. CDR3 length: 15 amino acids.

The chain links TRBV5-1 to TRBJ2-2, with D perhaps matching TRBD1 or TRBD2 (5 bases each). The V gene's germline CDR1 is SGHRS and CDR2 YFSETQ. The CDR3 consists of 16 residues. V lost 1 base, J lost 0 bases, and 10 bases lay in between. The DNA for the CDR3 is TGCGCCAGCAGCTTGTTGGGGACCCCGAACACCGGGGAGCTGTTTTTT. This sequence encodes CASSLLGTPNTGELFF.

With respect to this clonotype: An end of the junction differs from the germline gene, which may be a read error. V is TRBV7-2 and J is TRBJ2-5, with D possibly being TRBD2 (5 bases). There are 14 residues in the CDR3. CDR1 SGHTA and CDR2 FQGNSA come from the germline V gene. The CDR3 region has the DNA TGTGCCAGCAGCCTAGCCTTACTCCAAGAGACCCAGTACTTC. This sequence encodes CASSLALLQETQYF. Full variable domain (rest looked up from reference TRBV7-2 and TRBJ2-5): GAGVSQSPSNKVTEKGKDVELRCDPISGHTALYWYRQSLGQGLEFLIYFQGNSAPDKSGLPSDRFSAERTGGSVSTLTIQRTQQEDSAVYLCASSLALLQETQYFGPGTRLLVL.

The chain joins TRBV12-3 or TRBV12-4 to TRBJ2-2; 12 bases are shared with TRBD2. J was trimmed by 2 bases and V by 5 bases; bases with no gene match: 3. This CDR3 spans 16 amino acids. The CDR3 is CASSPTSGGNTGELFF. Here the CDR3 DNA reads TGTGCCAGCAGTCCGACTAGCGGGGGAAACACCGGGGAGCTGTTTTTT.

A few counts support this clonotype. The chain joins TRBV5-1 to TRBJ1-4; maybe TRBD1 (5 bases). The CDR3 is 15 residues long. CDR1 and CDR2 (germline): SGHRS, YFSETQ. Trimming took off 1 base at V and 10 bases at J, with 17 bases between the two ends. In DNA form, the CDR3 reads TGCGCCAGCAGCTTGTTCCTAGGGGAACCAGGAAAACTGTTTTTT. The encoded protein is CASSLFLGEPGKLFF.

This chain connects TRBV7-6 to TRBJ2-7; D possibly uses TRBD1 or TRBD2 (5 bases each). Looked up from germline, CDR1 is SGHVS and CDR2 is FNYEAQ. This CDR3 has 14 residues. V was cut by 5 bases and J by 2 bases, with 13 bases left in between. CDR3 sequence: CASSTRTTPYEQYF. For the CDR3, the DNA is TGTGCCAGCAGCACTAGGACAACTCCCTACGAGCAGTACTTC. Combining the CDR3 with reference TRBV7-6 and TRBJ2-7 gives the whole variable domain GAGVSQSPRYKVTKRGQDVALRCDPISGHVSLYWYRQALGQGPEFLTYFNYEAQQDKSGLPNDRFSAERPEGSISTLTIQRTEQRDSAMYRCASSTRTTPYEQYFGPGTRLTVT.

The chain is built from TRBV20-1 and TRBJ2-1; TRBD1 is a possible D gene (6 bases). This CDR3 has 18 residues. With 0 bases removed from V and 4 bases from J, the gap between germline ends came to 22 bases. The germline CDR1 and CDR2 sequences are DFQATT and SNEGSKA (reference sequence). The CDR3 DNA reads as TGCAGTGCTAGAGATTTGTCAGGGGCCCGGGCCTATTACAATGAGCAGTTCTTC. Translated, it gives CSARDLSGARAYYNEQFF.

The chain recombines TRBV29-1 with TRBJ1-2, with D possibly matching TRBD1 (5 bases). This CDR3 is built from 13 residues. Germline CDR1 and CDR2: SQVTM and ANQGSEA. With 6 bases removed from V and 13 bases from J, the gap between germline ends came to 24 bases. The CDR3 DNA reads TGCAGCGTGGCAGGGATTGTGGCCGGTGTGGGCACCTTC. Translation: CSVAGIVAGVGTF.

J is TRBJ2-3 and V is TRBV7-2; D tentatively fits TRBD1 or TRBD2 (5 bases each). The CDR3 contains 13 residues. Germline CDR1 is SGHTA and CDR2 is FQGNSA. The V end lost 4 bases, the J end lost 9 bases, and 14 bases lay between the germline ends. In nucleotides, the CDR3 is TGTGCCAGCAGCTCCGGGACCTCCAACACGCAGTATTTT. It yields the protein CASSSGTSNTQYF.

The chain is built from TRBV3-1 and TRBJ1-5; 8 bases fit TRBD1. This CDR3 region has 14 residues. V was pared by 4 bases and J by 6 bases, with 5 bases of the junction left unmatched. Looked up from germline, CDR1 is LGHDT and CDR2 is YNNKEL (reference sequence). The CDR3 is CASSPGRGRQPQHF. The CDR3, as DNA: TGTGCCAGCAGCCCGGGCAGGGGGCGTCAGCCCCAGCATTTT.

This chain uses TRBV21-1 with TRBJ2-3. TRBV21-1 corresponds to a pseudogene. There are 9 residues in the CDR3. This chain's CDR3 is CASLHVQYF. The CDR3 nucleotides read TGTGCCAGTCTACATGTGCAGTATTTT.

Here the CDR3 DNA reads TGCAGTGTTCAGAGCCCCCGGGGGGCAAAGAATGAGCAGTTCTTC. Amino acid sequence: CSVQSPRGAKNEQFF. The chain couples TRBV20-1 to TRBJ2-1; TRBD2 is a possible D gene (7 bases). V lost 7 bases to trimming and J lost 7 bases, with 23 bases between them. The CDR3 length is 15 residues. Germline V gives CDR1 DFQATT, CDR2 SNEGSKA (reference sequence).